The T cell receptor beta chain under discussion was sequenced for a study of blood T cells in healthy people across ages (dated by TCRdb to 2013 to 2016). Looking at the study overall: Template switching captured roughly one uniquely barcoded TCR beta cDNA molecule per two T cells in model experiments. Two additional independent replicas of 1 million unique cDNA reads from the same blood draw were analyzed for two donors (one aged 18 to 30 and one aged 80 or older). Donors were grouped into four age groups: young (average roughly 16 years), middle-aged (39), aged (around 60) and long-lived (just over 80). Age-related changes in TCR beta repertoire diversity were measured in the study by deep sequencing normalized with unique cDNA molecular identifiers.

Details on this clonotype: It lacks a known antigen. Per-base quality was not reported, and no clone a single base away is much larger than it.

CDR1 and CDR2 were assigned from the germline V gene (reference sequence) as LNHDA and SQIVND. Reading from cysteine to phenylalanine, the CDR3 counts 16 amino acids. Only CDR3 DNA remains: 48 bases, in frame from the first base. Trimming leaves V shorter by 7 bases and J shorter by 1 base, with the junction holding 8 bases beyond the gene matches. The protocol used for the library was 5' RACE. TCRdb names Illumina HiSeq 2500 as the instrument used. A second roughly 7 to 11 cycle PCR used a sample-barcoded 5' primer and a J-beta primer mix. A template-switch 5' adaptor carrying 12 random nucleotides introduced a unique molecular identifier onto each TCR beta cDNA molecule. At least 2.5 million CDR3-containing paired-end reads were obtained from each sample. First-strand cDNA synthesis was performed from all RNA using the Mint cDNA synthesis kit, with priming by a TRBC-specific oligonucleotide. After uracil-DNA glycosylase treatment, a first 18-cycle PCR used universal primers M1SS and BC2_uni_R on all cDNA. Per the original workflow: For normalization, 1 million high-quality reads, each with a distinct molecular identifier, were randomly selected from each sample. Instead of being binned into consensus sequences, reads with shared molecular identifiers were discarded. CDR3 identification, clonotype clustering and error correction used MiTCR with a Q25 quality threshold and the strictest error-elimination algorithm. A nonparametric unseen species model with Euler transformation was used to estimate a lower bound on total TCR beta diversity. TCRdb passed the public sequencing reads through fastp at Q25 and MiXCR, retaining productive beta sequences. Rows are combined by CDR3 protein, so each entry shows the most common genes and DNA. The V and J calls follow TCRdb's processing rather than the paper's. The table for this sample lists around 780,000 distinct CDR3 sequences; around a quarter of them were counted only once. The top ten clonotypes cover less than 3.5% of the sample.

Donors were 30 to 45 systemically healthy Caucasian individuals from Russia aged roughly 6 to 100 years. About 10 milliliters of peripheral blood were collected from each donor into EDTA-treated Vacutainer tubes. Ficoll-Paque density-gradient centrifugation was used to isolate PBMCs, with at least 6 million obtained per sample. Trizol reagent was used to extract total RNA from PBMCs, with at least 5 micrograms per sample. Naive CD45RAhigh/CD27high T cell percentages were measured by flow cytometry on a PBMC aliquot from every donor. Paper-wide results and their limitations: Donor CMV infection status was unknown, potentially confounding age-related changes in expanded clonotypes. Compared with the aged group, the long-lived group had more naive CD4+ T cells, fewer expanded clones and increased TCR diversity, suggesting age selection. The percentage of naive T cells measured by flow cytometry correlated strongly with observed TCR beta diversity. Observed TCR beta diversity per million T cells fell roughly linearly with age, and a significant reduction was already apparent by age roughly 40. Conclusive comparison of naive and antigen-experienced compartments was prevented by the profiling of bulk unsorted PBMCs. Estimates of total diversity based on one million sequenced T cells were regarded as lower bounds and as underestimates.

The same data also went into a second study, on T cells of mothers and their children. The second study's authors report: Nine systemically healthy Caucasian individuals served as donors, namely three mothers together with their six children. cDNA synthesis consumed the entire amount of extracted RNA, loaded at 1.5 ug RNA in each 15 ul reaction. In the second PCR, the M1S primer added sample barcodes and 2-4 random nucleotides. Over 8.5 million TCR beta CDR3 reads were obtained for each mother, and 2.7 million or so reads were obtained for each child. Thymic selection similarly shapes TCR recombination output in related and unrelated pairs, with minor effect from inherited differences. Normalized repertoire overlap was always slightly but never significantly higher in related than unrelated mother-child pairs. Persistent microchimeric T cell clones were not detected, at a sensitivity of 85 to 100 clones per million clonotypes. Deep NGS was used in the study to compare the TCR beta repertoires of mothers and children and to look for features that separate related mother-child pairs from unrelated individuals. Mothers averaged approximately 40 +/- 4 years of age and children averaged roughly 12 +/- 4 years. After adapter ligation with NEBNext reagents, the libraries were sequenced on Illumina HiSeq 2000 with 100+100 nt paired-end reads. To prevent cross-contamination, the mother and child libraries were prepared one month apart and sequenced in separate runs. Between 500,000 and 2,000,000 distinct TCR beta clonotypes were identified per donor. Naive TCR beta clonotypes were estimated from low-frequency clonotypes matched to each donor's FACS-determined naive share, without sorting.

Sequenced: blood. This clonotype was obtained from a boy younger than 18 in good health. The chain uses TRBV19 and TRBJ1-2, and 11 bases in between align with TRBD1. The bases are TGTGCCAGTACCGAAGGACAGGGGGCACTTAACTATGGCTACACCTTC. Its amino acids are CASTEGQGALNYGYTF.